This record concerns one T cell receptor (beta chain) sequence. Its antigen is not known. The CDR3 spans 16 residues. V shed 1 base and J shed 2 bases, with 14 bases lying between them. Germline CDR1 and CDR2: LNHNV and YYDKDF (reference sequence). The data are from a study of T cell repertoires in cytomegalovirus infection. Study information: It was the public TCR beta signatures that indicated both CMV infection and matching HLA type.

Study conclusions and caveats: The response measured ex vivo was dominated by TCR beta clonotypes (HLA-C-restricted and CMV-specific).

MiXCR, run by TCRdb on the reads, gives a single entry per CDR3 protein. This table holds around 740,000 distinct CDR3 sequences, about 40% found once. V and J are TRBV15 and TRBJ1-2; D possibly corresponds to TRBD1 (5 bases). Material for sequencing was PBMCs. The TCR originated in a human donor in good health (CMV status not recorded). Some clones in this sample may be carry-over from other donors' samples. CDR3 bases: TGTGCCACCAGCAGAGGTGGTAAGGGGTTGAACTATGGCTACACCTTC. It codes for CATSRGGKGLNYGYTF.